This TCR beta chain stems from a study of spatial heterogeneity in lung cancer. Many counts were recorded for this clonotype. TCRdb independently ran MiXCR on the 5' RACE reads; one entry per CDR3 protein. Among under 45,000 distinct CDR3 sequences listed, roughly 7.8% were seen once. Time point described: blood at routine non-recurrence follow-up after resection. Trimming removed 0 bases at V and 1 base at J, with 16 bases between. CDR3 size: 18 residues. The V gene's germline CDR1 is ENHRY and CDR2 SYGVKD. The chain combines TRBV10-3 with TRBJ2-1; TRBD1 or TRBD2 may be the D gene (5 bases each). This TCR derives from a male donor with early-stage non-small cell lung cancer. Sequences were derived from PBMCs, sampled at follow-up. The CDR3 protein is CAISESTRDRRSYNEQFF. DNA of the CDR3: TGTGCCATCAGTGAGTCGACCCGGGACCGCCGGTCCTACAATGAGCAGTTCTTC.